The next 8 T cell receptor beta chains were all read from a single sample in a study of T cell responses to AZD1222 COVID-19 vaccine. TCRdb's copy holds only in-frame clones and misses some; the assay was immunoSEQ multiplex PCR. The repertoire holds fewer than 150,000 clones, with 93% as singletons. This material consisted of peripheral blood, taken on day 0 of AZD1222 vaccination. The receptors stem from an adult in good health.

The chain recombines TRBV28 with TRBJ2-7, with D perhaps TRBD1 or TRBD2 (6 bases each). Trimming shortened V by 3 bases and J by 1 base, and 13 bases separated the two germline ends. CDR3 length: 15 amino acids. The germline V gene encodes CDR1 MDHEN and CDR2 SYDVKM. The CDR3 DNA follows: TGTGCCAGCAGTTTGGGGGGCGGGACGTCCTACGAGCAGTACTTC. Protein: CASSLGGGTSYEQYF.

V and J are TRBV7-2 and TRBJ1-4, with D perhaps matching TRBD1 (5 bases). The CDR3 covers 12 residues. Trimming cost V 4 bases and J 8 bases, with 8 bases left between them. Germline-derived CDR1 and CDR2 are SGHTA and FQGNSA. The CDR3 DNA follows: TGTGCCAGCAGCTCTACAGGAGAAAAACTGTTTTTT. Translating it yields CASSSTGEKLFF.

This chain links TRBV28 with TRBJ1-2; 8 bases align to TRBD1. CDR3 length equals 14 residues. Per germline, CDR1 MDHEN and CDR2 SYDVKM. V lost 5 bases to trimming and J lost 7 bases; unmatched junction nucleotides: 9. The CDR3 coding sequence is TGTGCCAGCAGTCTAGGGCAGGGGGCGGGTGGCTACACCTTC. It codes for CASSLGQGAGGYTF.

This rearrangement joins TRBV9 to TRBJ2-6; D not resolved. The length of the CDR3 is 16 residues. Germline V gene lookup returns CDR1 SGDLS and CDR2 YYNGEE. V was cut by 4 bases and J by 2 bases, with 13 bases left in between. CDR3 loop: CASSPSQVPGANVLTF. The CDR3 DNA reads as TGTGCCAGCAGCCCCTCGCAGGTGCCTGGGGCCAACGTCCTGACTTTC.

The gene calls are TRBV4-2 and TRBJ2-7; D is uncertain. V was cut by 0 bases and J by 7 bases, with 7 bases left in between. This CDR3 is 12 amino acids long. Germline CDR1 LGHNA, CDR2 YNFKEQ. In nucleotides, the CDR3 is TGTGCCAGCAGCCAAGATGCTAGGGAGCAGTACTTC. Translated: CASSQDAREQYF.

The J gene is TRBJ2-7, the V gene TRBV9; D is perhaps TRBD1 (6 bases). V was clipped by 0 bases and J by 6 bases, with 10 bases between them. Per germline, CDR1 SGDLS and CDR2 YYNGEE. The length of the CDR3 is 13 residues. Here the CDR3 DNA reads TGTGCCAGCAGCGTAGAGCCAGGGGTCGAGCAGTACTTC. Protein product: CASSVEPGVEQYF.

The chain carries TRBV28 and TRBJ1-6; D possibly corresponds to TRBD1 (6 bases). CDR1 and CDR2 from the germline V gene are MDHEN and SYDVKM. The CDR3 is 15 amino acids. The V gene lost 6 bases and the J gene lost 7 bases, with 16 bases spanning the gap. CDR3: CASRFLEQGNSPLHF. CDR3 bases: TGTGCCAGCAGATTCCTTGAACAGGGAAATTCACCCCTCCACTTT.

The chain has TRBV29-1 and TRBJ2-2, with D maybe TRBD1 (6 bases). CDR1 is SQVTM, CDR2 ANQGSEA, per germline. The CDR3 is made up of 13 amino acids. The ends were cut back, 7 bases at V and 5 bases at J, with 14 bases in the middle. The DNA of the CDR3 is TGCAGCGCCGGACAGAGAGGGACCGGGGAGCTGTTTTTT. Translated, it gives CSAGQRGTGELFF.